A selection of T cell receptor beta chains follows, all from one sample in a study of blood T cell repertoires in COVID-19. Produced via immunoSEQ multiplex PCR; TCRdb's table is partial and in-frame only. The sample lists some 150,000 clones, about three quarters occurring once. Sample: PBMCs or T cells enriched from blood (not recorded which). The receptor source for this set is a woman aged 45-65 years who had recovered from COVID-19. The CDR3 runs from the conserved cysteine through the conserved F or W. A D gene is named only where the DNA matches it firmly. Where a row states a size, it is once, few, many or the class of an expanded clone; other rows omit it.

TRBD1	-	TRBV19	TRBJ1-1	16	CASSMASGTGDTEAFF	TGTGCCAGTAGTATGGCCTCCGGGACAGGGGACACTGAAGCTTTCTTT
-	-	TRBV5-1	TRBJ2-1	16	CASSLGDYRSYNEQFF	TGCGCCAGCAGCTTGGGAGACTACCGCTCCTACAATGAGCAGTTCTTC
-	few	TRBV6-5	TRBJ2-7	13	CASSTGLVYEQYF	TGTGCCAGCAGTACGGGACTTGTCTACGAGCAGTACTTC
TRBD2	-	TRBV2	TRBJ2-5	16	CASSEAGSGGAETQYF	TGTGCCAGCAGTGAAGCAGGGAGCGGGGGGGCGGAGACCCAGTACTTC
TRBD2	-	TRBV7-9	TRBJ2-1	19	CASSLVGSGRVSTYNEQFF	TGTGCCAGCAGCTTAGTTGGTAGCGGGAGGGTCTCTACCTACAATGAGCAGTTCTTC
-	-	TRBV29-1	TRBJ2-7	15	CSAAASQGSSYEQYF	TGCAGCGCCGCCGCAAGTCAGGGTAGCTCCTACGAGCAGTACTTC
TRBD1	-	TRBV6-5	TRBJ1-3	15	CASSPTGASGNTIYF	TGTGCCAGCAGTCCCACAGGGGCCTCTGGAAACACCATATATTTT
-	-	TRBV9	TRBJ2-3	15	CASSVAGRSPDTQYF	TGTGCCAGCAGCGTAGCGGGAAGGAGCCCAGATACGCAGTATTTT
-	-	TRBV10-2	TRBJ1-2	14	CASSAGRANYGYTF	TGCGCCAGCAGTGCCGGGAGGGCAAACTATGGCTACACCTTC
-	-	TRBV11-2	TRBJ2-5	14	CASSSSFSQETQYF	TGTGCCAGCAGCTCCTCTTTTTCTCAAGAGACCCAGTACTTC
TRBD2	-	TRBV11-3	TRBJ2-2	19	CASSITRSSGGKNTGELFF	TGTGCCAGCAGCATTACCCGGTCTAGCGGGGGGAAAAACACCGGGGAGCTGTTTTTT
-	-	TRBV2	TRBJ1-1	12	CATKAGNTEAFF	TGTGCCACCAAGGCGGGGAACACTGAAGCTTTCTTT
-	-	TRBV5-4	TRBJ2-1	13	CASSPISYNEQFF	TGTGCCAGCAGCCCAATCTCCTACAATGAGCAGTTCTTC
-	-	TRBV5-5	TRBJ1-5	15	CASSPVESLNQPQHF	TGTGCCAGCAGCCCCGTGGAGTCACTCAATCAGCCCCAGCATTTT
TRBD1	-	TRBV19	TRBJ1-3	14	CASGPRDRAHTIYF	TGTGCCAGCGGACCCCGGGACAGGGCACACACCATATATTTT
-	-	TRBV15	TRBJ2-7	13	CATSIPGGLEQYF	TGTGCCACCAGCATCCCGGGGGGCCTCGAGCAGTACTTC
-	-	TRBV5-6	TRBJ1-3	14	CASSLWEGPNTIYF	TGTGCCAGCAGCTTATGGGAGGGGCCAAACACCATATATTTT
-	-	TRBV9	TRBJ1-2	15	CASSVETGPNYGYTF	TGTGCCAGCAGCGTAGAAACAGGCCCCAACTATGGCTACACCTTC
-	few	TRBV11-2	TRBJ2-1	15	CASSITAGERSEQFF	TGTGCCAGCTCTATAACCGCAGGGGAAAGAAGTGAGCAGTTCTTC
TRBD1	-	TRBV11-2	TRBJ2-5	14	CASSPTGGQETQYF	TGTGCCAGCAGTCCTACAGGGGGCCAAGAGACCCAGTACTTC
-	-	TRBV14	TRBJ2-5	15	CASSQAGVRQETQYF	TGTGCCAGCAGCCAAGCCGGGGTACGGCAAGAGACCCAGTACTTC
-	-	TRBV6-5	TRBJ1-2	13	CASRTGQNYGYTF	TGTGCCAGCAGAACAGGTCAGAACTATGGCTACACCTTC
-	-	TRBV25-1	TRBJ2-2	15	CASSGTDRMAGELFF	TGTGCCAGCAGTGGGACAGACCGAATGGCCGGGGAGCTGTTTTTT
TRBD1	few	TRBV18	TRBJ2-1	17	CASSPGTGGTPYNEQFF	TGTGCCAGCTCACCCGGGACAGGGGGTACTCCTTACAATGAGCAGTTCTTC
-	-	TRBV11-3	TRBJ2-1	18	CASSLGGRADISYNEQFF	TGTGCCAGCAGCTTAGGGGGCCGGGCGGATATCTCCTACAATGAGCAGTTCTTC
TRBD2	-	TRBV27	TRBJ2-1	19	CASRPRGASGSSSYNEQFF	TGTGCCAGCAGACCGAGGGGGGCTAGCGGGAGCTCATCCTACAATGAGCAGTTCTTC
TRBD1	-	TRBV4-2	TRBJ2-1	17	CASSQGNGQGARDEQFF	TGTGCCAGCAGCCAAGGAAACGGACAGGGGGCTCGAGATGAGCAGTTCTTC
TRBD1	-	TRBV5-1	TRBJ2-7	14	CASSVGQGSYEQYF	TGCGCCAGCAGCGTGGGACAGGGGTCCTACGAGCAGTACTTC
TRBD1	-	TRBV5-1	TRBJ1-1	14	CASRQGTGNTEAFF	TGCGCCAGCAGACAGGGGACAGGGAACACTGAAGCTTTCTTT
-	few	TRBV30	TRBJ1-1	11	CAWSPYTEAFF	TGTGCCTGGAGTCCGTACACTGAAGCTTTCTTT
-	-	TRBV14	TRBJ2-2	16	CASSHWTPPNTGELFF	TGTGCCAGCAGCCATTGGACTCCCCCGAACACCGGGGAGCTGTTTTTT
TRBD2	once	TRBV5-6	TRBJ2-3	18	CASSLVSASGRSSGTQYF	TGTGCCAGCAGCTTGGTGTCCGCTAGCGGGAGGTCCTCGGGTACGCAGTATTTT
TRBD2	once	TRBV3-1/TRBV3-2	TRBJ2-3	15	CASSQIAGHTDTQYF	TGTGCCAGCAGCCAAATAGCGGGGCACACAGATACGCAGTATTTT
TRBD1	-	TRBV5-1	TRBJ1-4	16	CASSSSRQGVGEKLFF	TGCGCCAGCAGCTCCTCTCGACAGGGGGTCGGAGAAAAACTGTTTTTT
TRBD2	-	TRBV27	TRBJ2-7	18	CASSASKTGRLAGDEQYF	TGTGCCAGCAGTGCCTCGAAGACAGGGAGACTAGCGGGAGACGAGCAGTACTTC
-	once	TRBV21-1	TRBJ2-5	16	CASNGTSGTSQETQYF	TGTGCCAGCAACGGGACTAGCGGGACCAGTCAAGAGACCCAGTACTTC
TRBD1	once	TRBV27	TRBJ1-2	14	CASSSGQGSYGYTF	TGTGCCAGCAGTTCTGGACAGGGCAGCTATGGCTACACCTTC
-	-	TRBV28	TRBJ1-5	13	CASSSFLNQPQHF	TGTGCCAGCAGTTCCTTTTTGAATCAGCCCCAGCATTTT
-	few	TRBV7-9	TRBJ1-5	17	CASSLHQGSYSNQPQHF	TGTGCCAGCAGCTTACACCAGGGGTCGTATAGCAATCAGCCCCAGCATTTT
TRBD1	-	TRBV28	TRBJ2-3	14	CASSWDRHTDTQYF	TGTGCCAGCAGTTGGGACAGGCACACAGATACGCAGTATTTT